The sequence of this T cell receptor (beta chain) was determined in a study of cytotoxic CD8 clonotypes in ibrutinib-treated CLL (dated by TCRdb to about 2021). With regard to the full study: In this cohort, some 14 patients were treatment-naive and 11 to 12 were relapsed/refractory, while 17 to 18 had unmutated IGHV. On average, each sample yielded some 250,000 productive templates and around 100,000 productive rearrangements. Longitudinal samples were available for about 30% of the roughly 86 trial participants. Cryopreserved peripheral blood mononuclear cells were obtained before treatment, at response, and at either sustained remission or disease progression. Response samples were taken after a median of about a year on treatment, ranging from roughly 6 to 36 months. Every sample from remission and from progressive disease was obtained while the patients were still on ibrutinib. Responses were partial in some 24 patients and complete in 2; after median approximately 66 months follow-up, about 15 stayed in remission and some twelve progressed. The investigation overall reported the following: Public clonotypes were rare and either shrank or stayed stable during treatment, and the rise in clonality at ibrutinib response reflected expansion of private clonotypes. Clonality rose at ibrutinib response, remained stable during sustained remission, and dropped back toward baseline at progression. Sampling times were not matched between patients in sustained remission and patients whose disease was progressing, and lymph node repertoires were not examined. Baseline clonality exceeded that of age-matched healthy donors and correlated strongly with circulating CD8+ T-cell counts.

Details on this clone: Its specific antigen is unknown. Qualities for individual bases were not recorded, and no much larger clone is one base off.

Based on the germline V gene, the CDR1 and CDR2 sequences are MNHEY and SVGAGI. The CDR3, cysteine through phenylalanine, is 11 amino acids long. Only CDR3 DNA remains: 33 bases, in frame from the first base. Relative to germline, V is 2 bases shorter and J is 7 bases shorter, with 5 bases between their ends. What this sample's time point label stands for: approximately 25 months on ibrutinib. Roughly 2 micrograms of genomic DNA were extracted from cryopreserved PBMCs for TCR beta library preparation. Longitudinal blood samples from CLL patients on ibrutinib monotherapy were analyzed using high-throughput TCR beta sequencing. Patients were enrolled in a phase 2 open-label single-center ibrutinib monotherapy trial. A MiSeq instrument was used for deep resolution sequencing, which targeted depths ranging from 1 in 1 million up to 1 in 200,000 T cells, with coverage averaging 10x for each clonotype. The immunoSEQ hsTCRB Kit was used to generate TCR beta libraries. The original pipeline was this. The data were analyzed with ImmunoSEQ Analyzer and ImmunoSEQ Data Assistant, and V, D and J gene assignments followed IMGT definitions. Clonality, with values ranging from 0 to 1, was calculated as one minus the normalized Shannon entropy of productive rearrangement frequencies. Only overrepresented clonotypes making up at least 0.05% of the repertoire of each patient were included in the public clonotype analysis. Thirteen age-matched healthy donor repertoires from immuneACCESS served as clonality controls. Imported from immuneACCESS, the table was reduced by TCRdb to in-frame sequences with V and J called. These copies leave out some clones; in studies compared against another copy, an unresolved V gene accounts for under half, and the cause of the remainder is not known. For V, J and clone size, that table is used; D and trimming come from the DNA. Recorded for this sample are 150,000 or so clones; 70% to 85% of them occurred a single time. The ten largest clonotypes hold 3.5% to 5.5% of the sample.

This receptor chain uses TRBV6-5 and TRBJ1-2; the D gene is not confidently resolved. This sequence originates from a human donor with chronic lymphocytic leukemia. The source was PBMCs, collected after 24 months of ibrutinib treatment. The CDR3 sequence is CASSYDSGYTF. The DNA sequence is TGTGCCAGCAGTTACGACTCTGGCTACACCTTC.